What follows are 31 T cell receptor beta chains derived from one specimen sequenced in a study of breast tumors, draining lymph nodes, adjacent tissues. Axillary draining lymph nodes of breast cancer patients supplied the node samples. TCRdb ran MiXCR on the multiplex PCR reads and lists one entry per CDR3 protein. The sample carries around 230,000 distinct CDR3 sequences, under 35% recorded once. Source material: axillary lymph node tissue. The receptors derive from a female donor with breast cancer. Some clones in this sample may be carry-over from other donors' samples.

CDR3 residues: CSVEEFQRGSYEHF. The CDR3 DNA is TGCAGCGTTGAAGAATTTCAGCGGGGGTCCTACGAGCATTTT. The chain combines TRBV29-1 with TRBJ1-5, with D possibly TRBD1 on 5 matching bases. CDR3 length equals 14 residues. V was trimmed by 0 bases and J by 14 bases, leaving 20 bases between them. Germline CDR1 SQVTM, CDR2 ANQGSEA.

This clonotype was recorded a few times. A much larger clone differs from this one at a single base, so this may be a read error. This rearrangement joins TRBV5-1 to TRBJ2-1, with 8 bases lining up with TRBD1. The CDR3 consists of 12 residues. After removal of 4 bases from V and 16 bases from J, the junction contained 10 bases not matched to a gene. CDR1 is SGHRS, CDR2 YFSETQ, per germline. As DNA, the CDR3 is TGCGCCAGCAGCGTAAACGACAGGGGACACTTCTTC. It encodes CASSVNDRGHFF.

CDR3 bases: TGTGCCAGCAGCCAGGGGGTTTCGACTGGAAACACCATATATTTT. Translated: CASSQGVSTGNTIYF. V and J are TRBV3-1 and TRBJ1-3; possibly TRBD1 for D (5 bases). Trimming left V 3 bases short and J 2 bases short, with 11 bases between. The CDR3 contains 15 residues. Germline values: CDR1 LGHDT, CDR2 YNNKEL (reference sequence).

This clonotype was seen repeatedly, ten times or more. V and J are TRBV2 and TRBJ2-1; 9 bases fit TRBD1. Per germline, CDR1 SNHLY and CDR2 FYNNEI. The CDR3 extends over 16 amino acids. Germline trimming cut 6 bases from V and 5 bases from J; bases unmatched to any gene: 11. The CDR3 sequence is CASRARTGVGDNEQFF. The CDR3 bases are TGTGCCAGCAGAGCCCGGACAGGGGTCGGGGACAATGAGCAGTTCTTC.

Ten or more counts support this clonotype. The chain combines TRBV7-6 with TRBJ2-1; no clear D gene. Between the trimmed V and J ends, which lost 2 bases and 6 bases, there was a span of 14 bases. The V gene's germline CDR1 is SGHVS and CDR2 FNYEAQ. The CDR3 is 15 residues long. The CDR3 sequence is CASSLWPDGPNEQFF. CDR3 bases: TGTGCCAGCAGCTTATGGCCGGATGGCCCCAATGAGCAGTTCTTC.

This clonotype appeared many times. This chain links TRBV2 with TRBJ2-3; 12 bases map to TRBD2. Per the germline V gene, CDR1 is SNHLY and CDR2 is FYNNEI. Trimming took 4 bases from V and 3 from J; bases not matched to a gene: 2. The CDR3 has 15 amino acids. The DNA for the CDR3 is TGTGCCAGCAGTGGCGGACTAGCGGGGACAGATACGCAGTATTTT. This sequence encodes CASSGGLAGTDTQYF.

This clonotype was seen repeatedly, ten times or more. This may be a read error, as it is one base from a much larger clone. This rearrangement joins TRBV2 to TRBJ1-5, with 8 bases lining up with TRBD1. The germline V gene encodes CDR1 SNHLY and CDR2 FYNNEI. The CDR3 loop spans 13 amino acids. CDR3 nucleotides: TGTGCCAGCTCGGGACAGGCTCATCAGCCCCGGCATTTT. It specifies CASSGQAHQPRHF.

The rearrangement links TRBV2 to TRBJ2-2; TRBD1 agrees at 9 bases. The CDR3 totals 17 residues. Germline V lookup: CDR1 SNHLY, CDR2 FYNNEI. Unmatched junction bases numbered 9, after V lost 6 bases and J lost 1 base. CDR3 nucleotides: TGTGCCAGCAGCCCTCGGACAGGGGACGGGAACACCGGGGAGCTGTTTTTT. Translating gives CASSPRTGDGNTGELFF.

As concerns this clonotype: The junction does not match germline at one end; this may be a read error. The chain is built from TRBV20-1 and TRBJ2-5; D tentatively reads TRBD1 or TRBD2 (5 bases each). In germline, CDR1 is DFQATT, CDR2 SNEGSKA (reference sequence). There are 11 residues in the CDR3. The CDR3 reads CSASMGETQSF. CDR3 nucleotides: TGCAGTGCTAGTATGGGGGAGACCCAGTCCTTC.

This clonotype was counted between two and nine times. An end of the junction differs from the germline gene, which may be a read error. The genes are TRBV14 and TRBJ2-5; D possibly corresponds to TRBD1 (6 bases). Germline V lookup: CDR1 SGHDN, CDR2 FVKESK. The CDR3 extends over 14 amino acids. CDR3 bases: TGTGCCAGCAGCCTCGACAGGTTCCAAGAGACCCAGTCCTTC. It is translated as CASSLDRFQETQSF. The whole variable domain, filled in from reference TRBV14 and TRBJ2-5, reads EAGVTQFPSHSVIEKGQTVTLRCDPISGHDNLYWYRRVMGKEIKFLLHFVKESKQDESGMPNNRFLAERTGGTYSTLKVQPAELEDSGVYFCASSLDRFQETQSFGPGTRLLVL.

Many counts were recorded for this clonotype. This chain links TRBV5-1 with TRBJ1-2; weak D call: TRBD1 (6 bases). Germline CDR1 is SGHRS and CDR2 is YFSETQ. This CDR3 region has 14 residues. The V end was cut by 4 bases, the J end by 4 bases, with 14 bases between. For the CDR3, the DNA is TGCGCCAGCAGCCCGCAACAGGGCTCCTATGGCTACACCTTC. Amino acid sequence: CASSPQQGSYGYTF.

J is TRBJ2-3 and V is TRBV4-2; 13 bases are a match to TRBD2. V lost 4 bases and J lost 6; bases outside the gene matches: 7. This CDR3 is built from 16 residues. Germline assignment: CDR1 LGHNA and CDR2 YNFKEQ. In DNA, the CDR3 is TGTGCCAGCAGCCTGGGGACTAGCGGGGAGCTGGATACGCAGTATTTT. This codes for CASSLGTSGELDTQYF.

The chain carries TRBV20-1 and TRBJ2-7; no definite D call. Germline assignment: CDR1 DFQATT and CDR2 SNEGSKA (reference sequence). This CDR3 is built from 11 residues. V gave up 6 bases and J gave up 2 bases, with 8 bases separating them. This chain's CDR3 is CSAQAPYEQYF. The CDR3 region has the DNA TGCAGTGCCCAGGCCCCCTACGAGCAGTACTTC.

The table lists this clonotype with many counts. The chain employs TRBV12-5 and TRBJ2-7; perhaps D is TRBD1 or TRBD2 (5 bases each). V was cut by 3 bases and J by 2 bases, with 14 bases left in between. The CDR3 totals 15 residues. The germline CDR1 and CDR2 sequences are LGHNT and FRNRAP. CDR3 loop: CASGFSRDPAYEQYF. CDR3 nucleotide sequence: TGTGCTAGTGGTTTCTCCAGGGACCCAGCCTACGAGCAGTACTTC.

This clonotype appeared many times. The V call is TRBV29-1, the J call TRBJ2-2; the D is unclear. V lost 5 bases, J lost 1 base, and 14 bases lay in between. The CDR3 covers 15 residues. Germline lookup yields CDR1 SQVTM and CDR2 ANQGSEA. The CDR3 sequence: CSVSAPSGNTGELFF. CDR3 DNA sequence: TGCAGCGTTTCTGCCCCTAGTGGGAACACCGGGGAGCTGTTTTTT.

This clonotype occurred many times. This chain joins TRBV6-5 and TRBJ2-7, with D maybe TRBD1 (6 bases). CDR1 and CDR2 from the germline V gene are MNHEY and SVGAGI. This CDR3 contains 11 residues. V was shortened by 8 bases and J by 3 bases, with 8 bases between the two germline ends. The CDR3 DNA reads as TGTGCCAGCCAAGGGGGCTACGAGCAGTACTTC. Translated: CASQGGYEQYF.

Many counts were recorded for this clonotype. This chain joins TRBV2 and TRBJ2-7, with 9 bases lining up with TRBD1. The CDR3 totals 14 residues. The junction had 12 bases not matched to a gene; V was cut back by 7 bases and J by 8 bases. The germline gives CDR1 SNHLY, CDR2 FYNNEI. CDR3 loop: CASTTRDRALKQYF. The CDR3 coding sequence is TGTGCCAGCACTACCCGGGACAGGGCTTTGAAGCAGTACTTC.

This clonotype was detected many times. CDR3 residues: CSLPGRQKRNEQFF. CDR3 DNA: TGCAGCCTCCCTGGGCGGCAGAAACGGAATGAGCAGTTCTTC. The chain uses TRBV20-1 and TRBJ2-1; D gene ambiguous. Germline V gives CDR1 DFQATT, CDR2 SNEGSKA (reference sequence). The CDR3 consists of 14 residues.

This clonotype was seen many times. V is TRBV15 and J is TRBJ2-2, with D perhaps being TRBD1 or TRBD2 (5 bases each). Germline V gives CDR1 LNHNV, CDR2 YYDKDF (reference sequence). V was trimmed by 3 bases and J by 1 base, leaving 12 bases between them. CDR3 length: 16 residues. DNA of the CDR3: TGTGCCACCAGCAGGGGCGATGGGGGGAACACCGGGGAGCTGTTTTTT. Protein: CATSRGDGGNTGELFF.

This clonotype has only a few counts. The genes are TRBV11-2 and TRBJ1-1, with unresolved D. The germline V and J ends were trimmed by 5 bases and 4 bases, with 14 bases remaining between them. CDR1 and CDR2 (germline): SGHAT, FQNNGV. The CDR3 has 14 residues. As DNA, the CDR3 is TGTGCCAGCAGCCAAAAAAGGGAAATCACTGAAGCTTTCTTT. It yields the protein CASSQKREITEAFF. The full variable domain, completed using reference TRBV11-2 and TRBJ1-1, is EAGVAQSPRYKIIEKRQSVAFWCNPISGHATLYWYQQILGQGPKLLIQFQNNGVVDDSQLPKDRFSAERLKGVDSTLKIQPAKLEDSAVYLCASSQKREITEAFFGQGTRLTVV.

This clonotype showed up just a few times. The rearrangement uses TRBV11-2 and TRBJ2-7; weak D call: TRBD1 (5 bases). The CDR3 is 18 residues long. The germline V gene encodes CDR1 SGHAT and CDR2 FQNNGV. V was cut by 1 base and J by 6 bases, with 25 bases left in between. The CDR3 region has the DNA TGTGCCAGCAGCTTAGGAAGGGGTGGGCAGCGCGTCTGGGGCGAGCAGTACTTC. Residues: CASSLGRGGQRVWGEQYF.

V and J are TRBV20-1 and TRBJ2-1; maybe TRBD2 (6 bases). The V gene's germline CDR1 is DFQATT and CDR2 SNEGSKA (reference sequence). The length of the CDR3 is 14 residues. The V gene lost 3 bases and the J gene lost 6 bases, with 15 bases spanning the gap. CDR3 loop: CSARVRGGVNEQFF. The CDR3 DNA sequence: TGCAGTGCTAGGGTTCGGGGAGGTGTCAATGAGCAGTTCTTC.

The chain couples TRBV7-6 to TRBJ2-5, with D tentatively TRBD1 or TRBD2 (5 bases each). Trimming shortened V by 6 bases and J by 5 bases, and 7 bases separated the two germline ends. This CDR3 is built from 11 residues. Looked up from germline, CDR1 is SGHVS and CDR2 is FNYEAQ. CDR3 amino acids: CASRGVETQYF. The CDR3 nucleotides are TGTGCCAGCAGGGGGGTTGAGACCCAGTACTTC.

This clonotype came up many times. The chain links TRBV5-1 to TRBJ1-6, with D maybe TRBD1 (6 bases). V shed 1 base and J shed 6 bases, with 8 bases lying between them. CDR3 size: 14 residues. Germline V gene lookup returns CDR1 SGHRS and CDR2 YFSETQ. As DNA, the CDR3 is TGCGCCAGCAGCTTGTCAGGGGTTAATTCACCCCTCCACTTT. Its protein is CASSLSGVNSPLHF.

The J gene is TRBJ2-1, the V gene TRBV7-8, with D possibly TRBD2 on 5 matching bases. CDR3 length: 16 residues. V shed 5 bases and J shed 1 base, with 15 bases lying between them. The germline V gene has CDR1 SGHVS and CDR2 FQNEAQ. This CDR3 reads CASSQASSRSYNEQFF. DNA of the CDR3: TGTGCCAGCAGCCAAGCATCTAGCCGTTCCTACAATGAGCAGTTCTTC.

This clonotype came up once. The CDR3: CASSIGGGVRTEAFF. The CDR3 DNA reads as TGTGCCAGTAGTATAGGGGGGGGAGTCCGGACTGAAGCTTTCTTT. V gene TRBV19 combines with J gene TRBJ1-1, with D possibly TRBD1 on 5 matching bases. The V end was cut by 1 base, the J end by 5 bases, with 14 bases between. CDR3 length: 15 amino acids. Germline assignment: CDR1 LNHDA and CDR2 SQIVND (reference sequence).

This clonotype has a handful of counts. This may stem from a read error, because a much larger clone lies one nucleotide away. This chain joins TRBV13 and TRBJ1-4; 12 bases are shared with TRBD1. CDR1 is PRHDT, CDR2 FYEKMQ, per germline (reference sequence). Trimming took 5 bases from V and 8 from J; bases not matched to a gene: 9. The CDR3 is 16 amino acids. The DNA of the CDR3 is TGTGCCAGCAGCGCCCGTCCCGGGACAGGGGGCGAAAAACTGTTTTTT. It encodes CASSARPGTGGEKLFF.

The CDR3, as DNA: TGTGCCAGCAACTTAGGGCGGGGCCGGTCACCCCTCCACTTT. Its protein is CASNLGRGRSPLHF. The rearrangement links TRBV27 to TRBJ1-6, with a weak D call TRBD1 (5 bases). Trimming removed 7 bases from V and 10 bases from J, with 17 bases in between. There are 14 residues in the CDR3. Germline V gene lookup returns CDR1 MNHEY and CDR2 SMNVEV (reference sequence).

This clonotype appeared a single time. A much bigger clone sits one base away, suggesting this may be a read error. The CDR3 is CASSLDWANEQFF. The CDR3 DNA reads as TGTGCCAGCAGCTTAGATTGGGCGAATGAGCAGTTCTTC. This chain connects TRBV5-8 to TRBJ2-1, with D hard to call. Germline CDR1 and CDR2: SGHTS and YDEGEE. The CDR3 is 13 residues long. The V and J ends lost 2 bases and 7 bases respectively, with 10 bases between them.

As regards this clonotype: Mismatch with germline at one junction end may stem from a read error. The gene calls are TRBV2 and TRBJ1-2; no firm D call. This CDR3 is built from 13 residues. Germline V gene data show CDR1 as SNHLY and CDR2 as FYNNEI. Here the CDR3 DNA reads TGTGCCAGCCTCGCGGTTTCCAACTATGGCTTACCCTTC. Translation: CASLAVSNYGLPF.

This clonotype has a count of ten or more. The chain is built from TRBV2 and TRBJ1-4; 8 bases agree with TRBD1. J lost 8 bases, V lost 0 bases, and 8 bases had no gene match. From germline, CDR1 is SNHLY and CDR2 FYNNEI. The CDR3 runs to 16 residues. The CDR3 region is CASSEALGRGQEKLFF. CDR3 nucleotide sequence: TGTGCCAGCAGTGAAGCGCTTGGCAGGGGGCAAGAAAAACTGTTTTTT.